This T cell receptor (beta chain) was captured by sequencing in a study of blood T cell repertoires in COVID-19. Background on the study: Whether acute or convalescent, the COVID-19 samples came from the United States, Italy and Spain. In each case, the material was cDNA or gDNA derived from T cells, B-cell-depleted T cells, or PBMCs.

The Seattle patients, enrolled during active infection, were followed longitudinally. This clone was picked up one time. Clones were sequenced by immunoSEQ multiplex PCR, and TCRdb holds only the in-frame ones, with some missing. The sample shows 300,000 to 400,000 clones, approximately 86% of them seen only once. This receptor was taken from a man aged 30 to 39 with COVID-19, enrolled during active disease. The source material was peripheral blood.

The DNA for the CDR3 is TGTGCCAGTAGTATAGGGGCAGCTTCCTACGAGCAGTACTTC. Translation gives CASSIGAASYEQYF. This chain connects TRBV19 to TRBJ2-7; no clear D gene. V shed 1 base and J shed 1 base, with 8 bases lying between them. Germline-derived CDR1 and CDR2 are LNHDA and SQIVND (reference sequence). The CDR3 is made up of 14 amino acids.